This record looks at one TCR beta chain sequence and its context. These data come from a study of blood T cells in healthy people across ages. Looked up from germline, CDR1 is SNHLY and CDR2 is FYNNEI. V was clipped by 5 bases and J by 4 bases, with 12 bases between them. The CDR3 covers 15 residues. A second PCR of roughly 7 to 11 cycles used a sample-barcoded 5' primer and a J-beta primer mix. TCRdb analysed the 5' RACE reads with MiXCR anew, one entry per CDR3 protein. The sample contains 710,000 or so distinct CDR3 sequences, 22% of which appear only once. The sequenced sample was blood. This TCR was recovered from a man in his 70s in good health. The chain joins TRBV2 to TRBJ2-6, with D perhaps matching TRBD1 (6 bases). The CDR3 DNA reads TGTGCCAGCAGTCCCGGGACATCCGGGGCCAACGTCCTGACTTTC. This gives the protein CASSPGTSGANVLTF.